Sequencing of this TCR beta chain was carried out in a study of vaccination and CD4 T cells after COVID-19. Treatment noted: approximately 9-day PBMC culture with coronavirus spike peptide pools or control peptides (ViraFEST assay). Researchers used the Oncomine TCR Beta short-read assay to sequence DNA from cultured CD4+ T cells. One entry per CDR3 protein results from TCRdb running MiXCR on the PCR reads. The top ten clones hold approximately 16% of a sample with under 15,000 distinct CDR3 sequences, around a third of them seen once. With respect to this clonotype: The antigen is undetermined.

Germline V lookup: CDR1 LNHNV, CDR2 YYDKDF (reference sequence). This CDR3 is 16 amino acids long. Losses at the gene ends were 2 bases for V and 1 base for J; bases not matched to a gene: 5. This TCR was recovered from a human donor with COVID-19. The sample taken for sequencing was cultured CD4+ T cells from blood. The J gene is TRBJ1-5, the V gene TRBV15, with 7 positions matching TRBD1. CDR3 in amino acids: CATSRIRGVSNQPQHF. The DNA for the CDR3 is TGTGCCACCAGCAGAATCAGGGGGGTGAGCAATCAGCCCCAGCATTTT.